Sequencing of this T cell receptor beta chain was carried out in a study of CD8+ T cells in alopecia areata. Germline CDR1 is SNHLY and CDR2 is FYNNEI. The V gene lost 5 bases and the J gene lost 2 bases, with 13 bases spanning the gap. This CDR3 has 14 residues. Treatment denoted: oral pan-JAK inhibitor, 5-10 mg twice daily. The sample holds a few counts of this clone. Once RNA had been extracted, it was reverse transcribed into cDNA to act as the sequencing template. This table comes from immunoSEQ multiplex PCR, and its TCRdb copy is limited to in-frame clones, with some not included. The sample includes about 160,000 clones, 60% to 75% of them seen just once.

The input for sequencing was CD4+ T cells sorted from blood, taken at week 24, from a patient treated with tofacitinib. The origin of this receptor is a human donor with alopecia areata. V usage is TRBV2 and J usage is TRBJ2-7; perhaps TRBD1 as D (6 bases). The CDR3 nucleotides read TGTGCCAGCAGTATTGGACAGCAGACCTACGAGCAGTACTTC. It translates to CASSIGQQTYEQYF.